The rows below give T cell receptor beta chains drawn from one sample of a study of blood T cell repertoires in COVID-19. Profiled with immunoSEQ multiplex PCR; TCRdb holds only in-frame clones, not every one. The repertoire has 200,000 to 300,000 clones, around 80% of them found once; the top ten carry approximately 2%. Sequencing was done on a sample of peripheral blood. The receptors originated from a man aged 35-49 years who had recovered from COVID-19. Both conserved end residues are part of each CDR3. D genes are given only for firm matches. The listing skips clone size in some rows; elsewhere it reads once, few, many or a size class.

clone size | D gene | J gene | V gene | CDR3 length | CDR3 protein | CDR3 DNA
NA | NA | TRBJ1-1 | TRBV4-1 | 14 | CASSPIEGNTEAFF | TGCGCCAGCAGCCCTATCGAGGGAAACACTGAAGCTTTCTTT
NA | NA | TRBJ1-3 | TRBV10-3 | 17 | CAISDYDSNDSGNTIYF | TGTGCCATCAGTGACTACGACAGTAATGACTCTGGAAACACCATATATTTT
NA | NA | TRBJ2-7 | TRBV7-2 | 13 | CASSVRQGGEQYF | TGTGCCAGCAGCGTAAGGCAGGGCGGCGAGCAGTACTTC
NA | NA | TRBJ1-1 | TRBV7-2 | 12 | CASSSSVEEAFF | TGTGCCAGCAGCTCCTCGGTTGAGGAAGCTTTCTTT
NA | NA | TRBJ2-7 | TRBV14 | 14 | CASSPRALRYEQYF | TGTGCCAGCAGCCCCAGGGCACTGAGATACGAGCAGTACTTC
NA | TRBD1 | TRBJ2-1 | TRBV11-2 | 14 | CASSHLTGSNEQFF | TGTGCCAGCAGCCATTTGACAGGGAGCAATGAGCAGTTCTTC
NA | TRBD1 | TRBJ2-7 | TRBV6-1 | 15 | CASSEGQGASYEQYF | TGTGCCAGCAGTGAAGGACAGGGGGCCTCCTACGAGCAGTACTTC
few | TRBD2 | TRBJ2-7 | TRBV4-3 | 14 | CASSQDRRGYEQYF | TGCGCCAGCAGCCAAGATAGGCGGGGGTACGAGCAGTACTTC
NA | TRBD1 | TRBJ2-3 | TRBV4-3 | 16 | CASSQDRTGESDTQYF | TGCGCCAGCAGCCAAGATCGGACAGGGGAGTCAGATACGCAGTATTTT
NA | TRBD1 | TRBJ2-2 | TRBV19 | 17 | CASSKPVGTVGSGELFF | TGTGCCAGTAGTAAGCCCGTAGGGACAGTCGGGTCCGGGGAGCTGTTTTTT
NA | TRBD1 | TRBJ1-1 | TRBV6-5 | 13 | CASSQGGNTEAFF | TGTGCCAGCAGTCAGGGGGGGAACACTGAAGCTTTCTTT
few | TRBD1 | TRBJ1-1 | TRBV4-2 | 17 | CASSSKPGETGGFEAFF | TGTGCCAGCAGCTCAAAACCGGGGGAGACAGGGGGATTTGAAGCTTTCTTT